This paragraph covers one T cell receptor beta chain sequence. Original analysis: Researchers report that nucleated cell counts were estimated from reference gene primer amplification. TCRdb's table, derived via immunoSEQ multiplex PCR, lists solely in-frame clones and lacks some. Clonal size and the V and J genes are those of that table, whereas D and trimming came from the DNA. Found here are about 370,000 clones, 89% of them singletons; the top ten hold around 3%. This CDR3 has 14 amino acids. Trimming shortened V by 9 bases and J by 0 bases, and 12 bases separated the two germline ends. CDR1 is LNHDA and CDR2 is SQIVND in the germline V gene (reference sequence). This sample stems from a study of blood T cell repertoires in COVID-19. About the research overall: The origin of the acute and convalescent COVID-19 samples was the United States, Italy and Spain. PBMCs, B-cell-depleted T cells, or T cells provided the cDNA or gDNA that made up the material.

During active infection, Seattle patients enrolled and were then monitored through disease. This clonotype was sampled from a woman aged 30 to 39 with COVID-19, enrolled during active disease. Material: peripheral blood. The gene calls are TRBV19 and TRBJ1-3, with a possible D match to TRBD1 (6 bases). CDR3 bases: TGTGCCAGCCGCCGGGGGGCCTCTGGAAACACCATATATTTT. It yields the protein CASRRGASGNTIYF.